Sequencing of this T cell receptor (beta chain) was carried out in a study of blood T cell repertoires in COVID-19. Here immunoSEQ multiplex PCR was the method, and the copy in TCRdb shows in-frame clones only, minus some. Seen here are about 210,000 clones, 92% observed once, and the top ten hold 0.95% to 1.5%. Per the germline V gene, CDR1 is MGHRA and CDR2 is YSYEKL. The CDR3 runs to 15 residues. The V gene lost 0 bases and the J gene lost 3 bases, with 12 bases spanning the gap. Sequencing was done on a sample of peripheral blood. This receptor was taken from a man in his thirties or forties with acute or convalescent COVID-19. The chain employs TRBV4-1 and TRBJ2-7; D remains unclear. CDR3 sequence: CASSQDRSRYYEQYF. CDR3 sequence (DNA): TGCGCCAGCAGCCAAGATCGGTCGCGGTACTACGAGCAGTACTTC.